This passage covers 12 T cell receptor beta chains from one sample sequenced in a study of molecular identifiers for immune sequencing clone quantification. MiXCR was run by TCRdb on the PCR reads, yielding one entry per CDR3 protein. The repertoire holds hundreds of thousands of distinct CDR3 sequences, 25% seen once, with 0.78% in the top ten. The sequenced sample consisted of naive CD8+ T cells from blood, with Jurkat cell RNA spiked in. The subset: FACS-sorted CD8+CD4-CCR7+CD45RA+ naive T cells. Source of these receptors: a human donor in good health. Some libraries in this study had Jurkat cell RNA spiked in.

This clonotype has more than one count but fewer than ten. V usage is TRBV20-1 and J usage is TRBJ2-5, with D possibly TRBD2 on 6 matching bases. This CDR3 comprises 14 residues. Per the germline V gene, CDR1 is DFQATT and CDR2 is SNEGSKA (reference sequence). V lost 3 bases, J lost 4 bases, and 15 bases lay in between. Here the CDR3 reads CSARVRGTRETQYF. DNA for the CDR3: TGCAGTGCTAGGGTCCGGGGGACGAGAGAGACCCAGTACTTC.

The rearrangement joins TRBV5-1 to TRBJ2-2; the D gene could be TRBD1 or TRBD2 (5 bases each). CDR1 is SGHRS and CDR2 is YFSETQ in the germline V gene. The V end was cut by 0 bases, the J end by 6 bases, with 9 bases between. CDR3 length equals 14 residues. The CDR3 protein is CASSLDEGPGELFF. Here the CDR3 DNA reads TGCGCCAGCAGCTTGGATGAGGGGCCCGGGGAGCTGTTTTTT.

This clonotype was found a few times. The chain uses TRBV18 and TRBJ2-5; 8 bases fit TRBD1. The germline V gene has CDR1 KGHSH and CDR2 LQKENI. The CDR3 has 12 residues. The J segment lost 4 bases and the V segment lost 8 bases, leaving 3 bases of the junction unmatched. The CDR3 region is CASQDRGETQYF. The CDR3 DNA follows: TGTGCCAGCCAAGACAGGGGAGAGACCCAGTACTTC.

The V and J genes are TRBV7-8 and TRBJ2-1; D remains unclear. V was pared by 4 bases and J by 3 bases, with 7 bases between. Germline V gene lookup returns CDR1 SGHVS and CDR2 FQNEAQ. The CDR3 sequence is 13 residues long. The CDR3 sequence: CASSWRRYNEQFF. CDR3 bases: TGTGCCAGCAGCTGGAGACGCTACAATGAGCAGTTCTTC.

This clonotype was picked up many times. The CDR3 nucleotides are TGTGCCAGCAGTTCAGGGAGAACTGAAGCTTTCTTT. Translating it yields CASSSGRTEAFF. V is TRBV6-2 or TRBV6-3 and J is TRBJ1-1, with D maybe TRBD1 (5 bases). From germline, CDR1 is MNHEY and CDR2 SVGEGT. Trimming removed 4 bases at V and 5 bases at J, with 8 bases between. This CDR3 has 12 amino acids.

This clonotype was counted ten times or more. The genes are TRBV6-1 and TRBJ2-3; D remains unclear. The V end lost 4 bases, the J end lost 2 bases, and 10 bases lay between the germline ends. The CDR3 is 14 residues long. Germline assignment: CDR1 MNHNS and CDR2 SASEGT. CDR3 DNA sequence: TGTGCCAGCAGTGCGGTCGCGGTCACAGATACGCAGTATTTT. Amino acids: CASSAVAVTDTQYF.

Comments on this clonotype: This may be a read error: a much more frequent sequence differs by one nucleotide. Given the absence of the conserved phenylalanine or tryptophan at the CDR3 end, a read error is likely. This rearrangement joins TRBV6-5 to TRBJ2-7; D may be TRBD1 (6 bases). Trimming cost V 4 bases and J 2 bases, with 12 bases left between them. This CDR3 region has 14 residues. In germline, CDR1 is MNHEY, CDR2 SVGAGI. DNA for the CDR3: TGTGCCAGCAGTTCACGGGACACACCCTACGAGCAGTACTTA. Protein product: CASSSRDTPYEQYL.

This clonotype was seen just once. This may be a read error: a much more frequent sequence differs by one nucleotide. The rearrangement uses TRBV7-2 and TRBJ2-7; 7 nucleotides line up with TRBD1. The germline gives CDR1 SGHTA, CDR2 FQGNSA. This CDR3 comprises 14 residues. The CDR3 DNA follows: TGTGCCAGCAGCTTAGGGGACAGAAACTACGGGCAGTACTTC. Its protein is CASSLGDRNYGQYF.

The V and J genes are TRBV19 and TRBJ1-4, with D perhaps TRBD1 (5 bases). Trimming cost V 3 bases and J 4 bases, with 12 bases left between them. This CDR3 comprises 15 residues. Germline V CDR1 and CDR2: LNHDA, SQIVND (reference sequence). The DNA for the CDR3 is TGTGCCAGTAGTATTTATTCCAGGGATAATGAAAAACTGTTTTTT. It is translated as CASSIYSRDNEKLFF. The variable domain in full, with the rest retrieved from reference TRBV19 and TRBJ1-4, is DGGITQSPKYLFRKEGQNVTLSCEQNLNHDAMYWYRQDPGQGLRLIYYSQIVNDFQKGDIAEGYSVSREKKESFPLTVTSAQKNPTAFYLCASSIYSRDNEKLFFGSGTQLSVL.

A word on this clonotype: A junction boundary mismatches the germline segment, possibly from a read error. This rearrangement joins TRBV7-9 to TRBJ2-7; D not resolved. Germline-derived CDR1 and CDR2 are SEHNR and FQNEAQ (reference sequence). The CDR3 covers 13 residues. The chain's CDR3 is CASGLPGAYEQYF. In nucleotides, the CDR3 is TGTGCCAGCGGCTTACCCGGTGCCTACGAGCAGTACTTC.

This clonotype was picked up many times. The rearrangement links TRBV6-5 to TRBJ2-5; 10 nucleotides match TRBD2. The ends lost 5 bases at V and 4 bases at J; junction bases unmatched: 10. Germline CDR1 MNHEY, CDR2 SVGAGI. CDR3 length: 16 residues. CDR3 DNA sequence: TGTGCCAGCAGTCCCCCGTTAGTAGCGGGAGGAGAGACCCAGTACTTC. Protein sequence: CASSPPLVAGGETQYF.

This clonotype has ten or more counts. This sequence joins TRBV13 and TRBJ2-3; D perhaps matches TRBD2 (5 bases). Deletions cut 2 bases from V and 4 bases from J, with 16 bases between. The CDR3 length is 16 residues. Germline V gene lookup returns CDR1 PRHDT and CDR2 FYEKMQ (reference sequence). The CDR3 DNA sequence: TGTGCCAGCAGCTTATTTCTCGGGAATCACGCAGATACGCAGTATTTT. Protein product: CASSLFLGNHADTQYF.